This T cell receptor (beta chain) is drawn from a study of Graves' ophthalmopathy and Graves' hyperthyroidism. Study-wide context: Peripheral blood sampling preceded any treatment and occurred at initial diagnosis.

Germline values: CDR1 MNHEY, CDR2 SVGAGI. The ends were cut back, 2 bases at V and 1 base at J, with 11 bases in the middle. This CDR3 contains 15 residues. TCR beta CDR3 amplification used RNA transcripts. The library came from an HTBI-primed first-round RT-PCR and a second-round multiplex PCR. TCRdb called the multiplex PCR reads again in MiXCR, with one record for every CDR3 protein. This sample has approximately 380,000 distinct CDR3 sequences, with under 25% found just once. V is TRBV6-5 and J is TRBJ1-2, with D perhaps TRBD1 (6 bases). Sequencing was performed on peripheral blood. This clonotype was obtained from a woman younger than 30 with stable Graves' hyperthyroidism. CDR3 protein: CASSYVDRLNYGYTF. In DNA form, the CDR3 reads TGTGCCAGCAGTTACGTCGACAGGCTTAACTATGGCTACACCTTC.